This passage covers 10 T cell receptor beta chains from one sample sequenced in a study of blood T cell repertoires in COVID-19. Some clones are missing from TCRdb's copy, which holds only in-frame ones; the method was immunoSEQ multiplex PCR. This sample has tens of thousands of clones, with roughly 84% found just once. Sequenced input: peripheral blood. All receptors derive from a man aged 55 to 70 with acute or convalescent COVID-19.

As to this clone: The identical CDR3 is also encoded by other nucleotide sequences in the sample. The chain links TRBV29-1 to TRBJ2-7, with D uncertain. Trimming removed 0 bases at V and 0 bases at J, with 12 bases between. The CDR3 sequence is 15 residues long. Germline-derived CDR1 and CDR2 are SQVTM and ANQGSEA. The CDR3 spells CSVEEDTSGSYEQYF. The CDR3 bases are TGCAGCGTTGAAGAAGACACTTCTGGCTCCTACGAGCAGTACTTC.

CDR3 residues: CASSYSRRKNSPLHF. In DNA, the CDR3 is TGTGCCAGCAGTTACTCACGCAGGAAGAATTCACCCCTCCACTTT. This rearrangement joins TRBV6-5 to TRBJ1-6; D remains ambiguous. Trimming left V 0 bases short and J 7 bases short, with 10 bases between. CDR1 is MNHEY and CDR2 is SVGAGI in the germline V gene. The CDR3 runs 15 residues.

V is TRBV24-1 and J is TRBJ2-5; 7 bases are a match to TRBD1. The CDR3 runs to 15 residues. The trim removed 4 bases at V and 2 bases at J, leaving 6 bases unmatched. Germline CDR1 and CDR2: KGHDR and SFDVKD. CDR3 sequence reads: CATSDPRDRQETQYF. The CDR3, as DNA: TGTGCCACCAGTGACCCTCGGGACAGACAAGAGACCCAGTACTTC.

The V gene is TRBV18, the J gene TRBJ2-6; 7 bases agree with TRBD1. The V and J ends lost 3 bases and 2 bases, in that order; junction bases with no gene match: 1. Germline V CDR1 and CDR2: KGHSH, LQKENI. This CDR3 contains 15 residues. The CDR3: CASSPQGAGANVLTF. The DNA of the CDR3 is TGTGCCAGCTCACCTCAGGGGGCTGGGGCCAACGTCCTGACTTTC.

This rearrangement joins TRBV5-1 to TRBJ2-1, with a possible D match to TRBD2 (7 bases). The CDR3 sequence is 16 residues long. V lost 5 bases and J 3 bases, leaving 18 bases between the germline ends. Germline CDR1 SGHRS, CDR2 YFSETQ. This CDR3 reads CASRESIGGDYNEQFF. In DNA form, the CDR3 reads TGCGCCAGCAGGGAGTCCATAGGGGGGGACTACAATGAGCAGTTCTTC.

This sequence joins TRBV7-9 and TRBJ2-1; TRBD2 matches 8 bases. Germline CDR1 is SEHNR and CDR2 is FQNEAQ (reference sequence). This CDR3 has 14 amino acids. The V and J ends lost 1 base and 15 bases, in that order; junction bases with no gene match: 11. CDR3 sequence (DNA): TGTGCCAGCAGCTTAGGGGTAGCGGGGTCCAGGGGGTTCTTC. Protein sequence: CASSLGVAGSRGFF.

This sequence joins TRBV7-2 and TRBJ1-4, with 8 bases identical to TRBD1. The CDR3 extends over 18 amino acids. The germline gives CDR1 SGHTA, CDR2 FQGNSA. J gave up 3 bases and V 6 bases, and 15 bases lay outside the gene matches. CDR3 residues: CASRRTGRAVMANEKLFF. The DNA of the CDR3 is TGTGCCAGCAGGAGGACAGGGCGGGCCGTTATGGCTAATGAAAAACTGTTTTTT.

The chain links TRBV7-8 to TRBJ2-3; D may be TRBD1 (5 bases). V lost 4 bases and J lost 4, with 15 bases in between. Germline CDR1 and CDR2: SGHVS and FQNEAQ. The length of the CDR3 is 15 residues. The CDR3 loop is CASSSLTQGSDTQYF. CDR3 nucleotide sequence: TGTGCCAGCAGCTCTTTAACGCAGGGTTCAGATACGCAGTATTTT.

V gene TRBV2 combines with J gene TRBJ1-1, with D maybe TRBD1 (5 bases). The CDR3 covers 13 residues. CDR1 and CDR2 from the germline V gene are SNHLY and FYNNEI. Between the trimmed V and J ends, which lost 6 bases and 1 base, there was a span of 9 bases. In DNA form, the CDR3 reads TGTGCCAGCAGCCTGACAGAGAACACTGAAGCTTTCTTT. This gives the protein CASSLTENTEAFF.

The V call is TRBV29-1, the J call TRBJ2-1, with a weak D call TRBD2 (5 bases). Germline V gives CDR1 SQVTM, CDR2 ANQGSEA. The germline V and J ends were trimmed by 5 bases and 3 bases, with 17 bases remaining between them. This CDR3 region has 15 residues. CDR3 residues: CSVPPSSRGYNEQFF. CDR3 nucleotides: TGCAGCGTTCCCCCTTCGAGCCGGGGCTACAATGAGCAGTTCTTC.